This T cell receptor (beta chain) was observed in a study of early T cells in non-severe SARS-CoV-2 infection. The wider study: Sequencing was performed on bulk RNA from unsorted whole blood, leaving chains unpaired. Study findings and constraints: In VDJdb matching, anti-spike CD8 responses were favored while private and CD4 specificities went missing.

This clonotype has only a few counts. As yet, its antigen is unknown. At one end the junction does not follow the germline gene, possibly because of a read error. The protocol attached unique molecular identifiers to individual cDNA molecules. TCRdb reprocessed the 5' RACE reads via MiXCR and lists one record per CDR3 protein. Of about 34,000 distinct CDR3 sequences in the sample, over 6% are singletons; the top ten hold about 13%. The CDR3 length is 12 residues. CDR1 and CDR2 from the germline V gene are SQVTM and ANQGSEA. The sequence was obtained from an adult who was a healthcare worker with PCR-confirmed SARS-CoV-2 infection or an uninfected control (not recorded which). Source: whole blood, taken at baseline. The chain links TRBV29-1 to TRBJ1-1; TRBD1 might be the D (6 bases). The CDR3 sequence is CSVEGGTPGAFF. The CDR3 coding sequence is TGCAGCGTCGAAGGGGGGACCCCAGGAGCTTTCTTT.